The source of this TCR beta chain is a study of OX40 agonist ivuxolimab in advanced cancers. Whole-study findings and limits: At doses 0.1 to 3.0 mg/kg, CD4+ and CD8+ clones expanded.

To note about this clone: Its specificity is not known.

Peripheral blood came from all dose cohorts at three timepoints. The CDR3 length is 16 residues. From germline, CDR1 is SGHDT and CDR2 YYEEEE. With 0 bases clipped from V and 5 bases from J, the junction kept 6 bases outside the gene matches. Profiled with immunoSEQ multiplex PCR; TCRdb holds only in-frame clones, not every one. The table shows about 82,000 clones, with roughly 92% occurring only once. This specimen was CD4+ or CD8+ T cells sorted from blood, taken in a trial of the OX40 agonist ivuxolimab. The source of this sequence is an adult with an advanced solid tumor such as melanoma, head and neck, liver or kidney cancer. This sequence joins TRBV5-6 and TRBJ1-4; 8 bases are a match to TRBD1. The CDR3 DNA reads TGTGCCAGCAGCTTGGAGTCAGGGGGCCTGAATGAAAAACTGTTTTTT. Translation gives CASSLESGGLNEKLFF. Full variable domain (outside the CDR3, taken from reference TRBV5-6 and TRBJ1-4): DAGVTQSPTHLIKTRGQQVTLRCSPKSGHDTVSWYQQALGQGPQFIFQYYEEEERQRGNFPDRFSGHQFPNYSSELNVNALLLGDSALYLCASSLESGGLNEKLFFGSGTQLSVL.